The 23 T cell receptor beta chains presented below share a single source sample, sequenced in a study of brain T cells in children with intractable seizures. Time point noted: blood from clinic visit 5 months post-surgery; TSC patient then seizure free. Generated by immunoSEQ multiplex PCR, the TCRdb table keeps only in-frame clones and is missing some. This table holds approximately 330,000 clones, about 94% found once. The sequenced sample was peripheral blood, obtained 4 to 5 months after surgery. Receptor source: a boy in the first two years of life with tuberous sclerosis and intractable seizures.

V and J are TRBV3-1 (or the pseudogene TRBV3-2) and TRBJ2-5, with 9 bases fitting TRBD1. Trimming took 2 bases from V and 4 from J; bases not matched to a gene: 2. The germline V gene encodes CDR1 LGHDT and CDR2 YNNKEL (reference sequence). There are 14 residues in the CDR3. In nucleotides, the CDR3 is TGTGCCAGCAGCCAACGGGACAGGGTAGAGACCCAGTACTTC. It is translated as CASSQRDRVETQYF.

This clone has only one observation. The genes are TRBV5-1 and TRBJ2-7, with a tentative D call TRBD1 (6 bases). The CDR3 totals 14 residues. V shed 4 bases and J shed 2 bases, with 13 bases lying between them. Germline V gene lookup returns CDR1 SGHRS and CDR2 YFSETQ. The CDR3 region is CASSPRQETYEQYF. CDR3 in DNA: TGCGCCAGCAGCCCCCGACAGGAAACCTACGAGCAGTACTTC.

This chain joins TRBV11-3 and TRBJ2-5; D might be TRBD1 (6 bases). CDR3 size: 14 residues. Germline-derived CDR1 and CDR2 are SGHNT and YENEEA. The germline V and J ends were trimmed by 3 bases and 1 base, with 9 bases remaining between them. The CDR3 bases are TGTGCCAGCAGCTTCATAGGGGGCCAAGAGACCCAGTACTTC. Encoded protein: CASSFIGGQETQYF.

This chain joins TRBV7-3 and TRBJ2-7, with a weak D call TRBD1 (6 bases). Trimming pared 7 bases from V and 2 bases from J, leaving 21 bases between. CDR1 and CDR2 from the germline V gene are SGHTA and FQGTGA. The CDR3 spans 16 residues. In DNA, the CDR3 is TGTGCCAGCATCCTAAAAAACCGGGACACCACCTACGAGCAGTACTTC. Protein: CASILKNRDTTYEQYF.

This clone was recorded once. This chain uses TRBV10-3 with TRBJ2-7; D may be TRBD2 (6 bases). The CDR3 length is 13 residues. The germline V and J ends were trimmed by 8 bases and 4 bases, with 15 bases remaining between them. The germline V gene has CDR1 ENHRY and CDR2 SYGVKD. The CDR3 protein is CAIPTRLEYEQYF. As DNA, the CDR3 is TGTGCCATCCCGACTAGGCTGGAGTACGAGCAGTACTTC.

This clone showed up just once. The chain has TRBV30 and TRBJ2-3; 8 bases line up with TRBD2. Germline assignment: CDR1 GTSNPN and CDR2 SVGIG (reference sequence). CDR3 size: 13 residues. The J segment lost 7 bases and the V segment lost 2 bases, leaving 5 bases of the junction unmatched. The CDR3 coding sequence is TGTGCCTGGAGTCGAGCGGGAGACCATACGCAGTATTTT. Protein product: CAWSRAGDHTQYF.

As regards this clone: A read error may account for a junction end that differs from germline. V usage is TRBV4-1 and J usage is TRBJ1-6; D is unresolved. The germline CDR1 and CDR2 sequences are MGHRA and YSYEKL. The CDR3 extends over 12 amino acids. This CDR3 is CASSQDYSPLHF. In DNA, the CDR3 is TGCGCCAGCAGCCAAGATTATTCCCCCCTCCACTTT.

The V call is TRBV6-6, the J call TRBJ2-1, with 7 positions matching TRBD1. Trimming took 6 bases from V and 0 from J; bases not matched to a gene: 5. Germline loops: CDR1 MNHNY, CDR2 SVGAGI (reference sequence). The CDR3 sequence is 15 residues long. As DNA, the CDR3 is TGTGCCAGCAGGCCAGGGGGTAGCTCCTACAATGAGCAGTTCTTC. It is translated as CASRPGGSSYNEQFF.

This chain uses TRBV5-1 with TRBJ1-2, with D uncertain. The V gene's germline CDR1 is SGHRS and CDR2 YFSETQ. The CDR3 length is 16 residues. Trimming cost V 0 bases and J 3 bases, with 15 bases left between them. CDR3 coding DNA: TGCGCCAGCAGCTTGGATGCCATGGCGTACGACTATGGCTACACCTTC. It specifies CASSLDAMAYDYGYTF.

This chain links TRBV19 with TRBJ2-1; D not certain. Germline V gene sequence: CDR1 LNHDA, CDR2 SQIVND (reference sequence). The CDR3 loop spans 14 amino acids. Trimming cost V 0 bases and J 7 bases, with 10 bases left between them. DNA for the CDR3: TGTGCCAGTAGTATAGATTCCCGCAGGAATGAGCAGTTCTTC. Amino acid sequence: CASSIDSRRNEQFF.

CDR3 sequence (DNA): TGTGCCAGCAGCTCCAGGGTGGGGTGGGGAAACACCATATATTTT. Its translation is CASSSRVGWGNTIYF. The chain uses TRBV9 and TRBJ1-3; TRBD1 might be the D (5 bases). Germline CDR1 is SGDLS and CDR2 is YYNGEE. The CDR3 covers 15 residues. V lost 4 bases and J 4 bases, leaving 15 bases between the germline ends.

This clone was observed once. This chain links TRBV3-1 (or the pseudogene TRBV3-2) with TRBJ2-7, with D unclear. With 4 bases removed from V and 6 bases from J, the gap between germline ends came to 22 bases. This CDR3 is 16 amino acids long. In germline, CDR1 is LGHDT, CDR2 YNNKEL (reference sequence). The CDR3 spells CASSLTLAPPSLEQYF. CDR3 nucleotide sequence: TGTGCCAGCAGCCTTACCCTCGCCCCCCCCTCCCTCGAGCAGTACTTC.

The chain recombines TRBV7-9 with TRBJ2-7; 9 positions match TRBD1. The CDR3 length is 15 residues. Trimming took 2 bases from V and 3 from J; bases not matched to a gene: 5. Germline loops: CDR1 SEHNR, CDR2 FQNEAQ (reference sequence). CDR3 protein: CASSLTGQGDYEQYF. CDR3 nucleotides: TGTGCCAGCAGCTTAACGGGACAGGGAGACTACGAGCAGTACTTC.

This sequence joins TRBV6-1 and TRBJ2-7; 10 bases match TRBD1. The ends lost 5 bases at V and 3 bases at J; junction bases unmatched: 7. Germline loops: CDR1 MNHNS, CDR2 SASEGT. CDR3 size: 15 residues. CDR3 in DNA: TGTGCCAGCAGTTCCGTGGACAGGGGGTTCTACGAGCAGTACTTC. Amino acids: CASSSVDRGFYEQYF.

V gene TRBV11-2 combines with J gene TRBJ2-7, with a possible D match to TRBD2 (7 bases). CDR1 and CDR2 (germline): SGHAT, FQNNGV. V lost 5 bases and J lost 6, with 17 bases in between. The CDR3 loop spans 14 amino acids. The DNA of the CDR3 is TGTGCCAGCAGCCTCGTGGGGGGGGGCCTCGAGCAGTACTTC. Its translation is CASSLVGGGLEQYF.

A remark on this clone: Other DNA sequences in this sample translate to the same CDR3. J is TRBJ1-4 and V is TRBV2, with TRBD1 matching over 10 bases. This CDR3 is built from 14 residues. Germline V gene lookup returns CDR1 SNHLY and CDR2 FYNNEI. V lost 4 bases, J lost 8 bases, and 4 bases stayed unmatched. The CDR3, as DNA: TGTGCCAGCAGTGGGGACAGGGGATGGGAAAAACTGTTTTTT. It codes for CASSGDRGWEKLFF.

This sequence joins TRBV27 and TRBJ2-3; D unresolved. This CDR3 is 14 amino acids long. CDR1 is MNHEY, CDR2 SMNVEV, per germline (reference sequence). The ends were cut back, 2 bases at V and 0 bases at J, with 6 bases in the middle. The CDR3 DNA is TGTGCCAGCAGTTTAATCGGCAGCACAGATACGCAGTATTTT. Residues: CASSLIGSTDTQYF.

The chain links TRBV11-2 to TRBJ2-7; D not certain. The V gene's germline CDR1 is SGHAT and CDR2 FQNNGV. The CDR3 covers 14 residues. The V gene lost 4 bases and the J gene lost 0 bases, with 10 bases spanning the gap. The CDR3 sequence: CASSYPYASYEQYF. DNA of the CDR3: TGTGCCAGCAGCTATCCCTACGCCTCCTACGAGCAGTACTTC.

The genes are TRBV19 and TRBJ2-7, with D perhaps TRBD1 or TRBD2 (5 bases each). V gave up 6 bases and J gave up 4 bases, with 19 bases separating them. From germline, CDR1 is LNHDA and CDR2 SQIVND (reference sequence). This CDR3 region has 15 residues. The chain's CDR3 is CASRTTGEESYEQYF. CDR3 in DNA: TGTGCCAGTAGGACTACAGGAGAAGAGTCTTACGAGCAGTACTTC.

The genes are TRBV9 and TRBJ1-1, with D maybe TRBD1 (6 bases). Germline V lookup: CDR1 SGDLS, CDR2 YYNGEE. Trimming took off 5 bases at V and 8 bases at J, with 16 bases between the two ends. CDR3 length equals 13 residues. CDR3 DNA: TGTGCCAGCAGTCCCCAGGGGCAGGGCGAAGCTTTCTTT. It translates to CASSPQGQGEAFF.

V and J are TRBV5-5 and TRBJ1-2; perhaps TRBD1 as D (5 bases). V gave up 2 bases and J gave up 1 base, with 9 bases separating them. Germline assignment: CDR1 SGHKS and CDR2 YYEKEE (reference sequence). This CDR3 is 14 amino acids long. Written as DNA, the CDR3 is TGTGCCAGCAGCTTTAGGACAAATAACTATGGCTACACCTTC. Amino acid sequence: CASSFRTNNYGYTF.

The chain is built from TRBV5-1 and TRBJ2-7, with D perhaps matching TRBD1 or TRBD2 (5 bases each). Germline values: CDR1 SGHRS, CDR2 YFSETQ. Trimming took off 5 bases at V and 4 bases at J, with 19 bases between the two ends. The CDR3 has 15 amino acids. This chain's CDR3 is CASRGGWGSWYEQYF. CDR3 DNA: TGCGCCAGCAGGGGCGGGTGGGGCTCGTGGTACGAGCAGTACTTC.

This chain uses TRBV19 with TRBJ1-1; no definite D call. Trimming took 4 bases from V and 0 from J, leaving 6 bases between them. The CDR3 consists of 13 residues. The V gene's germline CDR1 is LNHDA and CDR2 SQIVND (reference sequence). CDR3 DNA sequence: TGTGCCAGTAGTACTGGGCTGAACACTGAAGCTTTCTTT. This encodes CASSTGLNTEAFF.